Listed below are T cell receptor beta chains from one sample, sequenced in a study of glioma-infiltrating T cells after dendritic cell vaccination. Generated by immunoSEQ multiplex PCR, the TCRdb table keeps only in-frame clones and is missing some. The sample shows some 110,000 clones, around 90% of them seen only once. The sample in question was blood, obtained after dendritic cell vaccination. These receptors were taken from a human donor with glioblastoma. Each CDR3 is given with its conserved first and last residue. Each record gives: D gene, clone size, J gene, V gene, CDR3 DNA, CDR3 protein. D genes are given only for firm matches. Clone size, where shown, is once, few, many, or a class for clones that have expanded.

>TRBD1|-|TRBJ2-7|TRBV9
TGTGCCAGCAGCACCGGACAGGGCTCCTACGAGCAGTACTTC
CASSTGQGSYEQYF
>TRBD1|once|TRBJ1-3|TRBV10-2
TGCGCCAGCTGGGACAGGGCCTCTGGAAACACCATATATTTT
CASWDRASGNTIYF
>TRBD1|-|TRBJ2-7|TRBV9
TGTGCCAGCAGCGGGGGACAGGGCTCCTACGAGCAGTACTTC
CASSGGQGSYEQYF
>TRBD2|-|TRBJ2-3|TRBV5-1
TGCGCCAGCAGAATTAGCGGGGGAACAGATACGCAGTATTTT
CASRISGGTDTQYF
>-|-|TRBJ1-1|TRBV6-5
TGTGCCAGCAGTTCCCGGGCCCAAGGGGGAGAAGCTTTCTTT
CASSSRAQGGEAFF
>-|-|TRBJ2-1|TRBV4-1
TGCGCCAGCAGCCAAGAGGGACCAGGGGGACTGAATGAGCAGTTCTTC
CASSQEGPGGLNEQFF
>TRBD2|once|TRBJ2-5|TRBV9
TGTGCCAGCAGCGGACTAGCAACGGCGACCCAGTACTTC
CASSGLATATQYF
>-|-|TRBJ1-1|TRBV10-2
TGCGCCAGCAGTGAGTCGGGGGGGAGCACTGAAGCTTTCTTT
CASSESGGSTEAFF
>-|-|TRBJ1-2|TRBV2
TGTGCCAGCAGTCTTGACAGCACTAACTATGGCTACACCTTC
CASSLDSTNYGYTF
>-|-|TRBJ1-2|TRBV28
TGTGCCAGCAAACAGGGAGCCGGGTATGGCTACACCTTC
CASKQGAGYGYTF